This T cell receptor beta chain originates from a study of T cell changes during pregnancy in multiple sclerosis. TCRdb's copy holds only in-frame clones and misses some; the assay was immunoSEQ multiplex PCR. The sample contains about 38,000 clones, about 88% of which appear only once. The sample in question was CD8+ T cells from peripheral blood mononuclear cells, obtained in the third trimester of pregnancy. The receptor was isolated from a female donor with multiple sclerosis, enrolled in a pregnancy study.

The CDR3 nucleotides read TGCGCCAGCACCGACTCCGGGACAGAATCCATGAACACTGAAGCTTTCTTT. Its protein is CASTDSGTESMNTEAFF. The chain has TRBV4-1 and TRBJ1-1; the match to TRBD1 covers 7 bases. CDR1 is MGHRA, CDR2 YSYEKL, per germline. The trim removed 7 bases at V and 0 bases at J, leaving 14 bases unmatched. The CDR3 is 17 residues long.